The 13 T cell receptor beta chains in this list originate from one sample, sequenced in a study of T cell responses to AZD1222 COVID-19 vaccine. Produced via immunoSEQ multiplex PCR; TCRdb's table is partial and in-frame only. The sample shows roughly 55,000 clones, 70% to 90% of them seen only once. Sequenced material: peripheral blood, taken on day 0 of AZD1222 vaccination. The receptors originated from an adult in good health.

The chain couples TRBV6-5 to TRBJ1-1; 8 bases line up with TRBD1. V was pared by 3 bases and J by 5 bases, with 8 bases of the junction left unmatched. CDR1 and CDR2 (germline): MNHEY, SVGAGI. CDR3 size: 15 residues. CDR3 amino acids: CASSYADRGGTEAFF. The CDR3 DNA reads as TGTGCCAGCAGTTATGCTGACAGGGGTGGAACTGAAGCTTTCTTT.

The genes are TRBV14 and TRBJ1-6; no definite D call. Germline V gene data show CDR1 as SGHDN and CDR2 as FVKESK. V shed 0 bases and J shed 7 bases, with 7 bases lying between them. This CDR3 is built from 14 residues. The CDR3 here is CASSQEVWNSPLHF. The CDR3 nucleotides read TGTGCCAGCAGCCAAGAGGTTTGGAATTCACCCCTCCACTTT.

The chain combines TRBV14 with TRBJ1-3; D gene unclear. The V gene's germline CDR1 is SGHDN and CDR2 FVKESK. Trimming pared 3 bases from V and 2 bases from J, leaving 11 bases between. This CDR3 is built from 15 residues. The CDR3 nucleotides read TGTGCCAGCAGCCAGTTTTCACGGGCTGGAAACACCATATATTTT. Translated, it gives CASSQFSRAGNTIYF.

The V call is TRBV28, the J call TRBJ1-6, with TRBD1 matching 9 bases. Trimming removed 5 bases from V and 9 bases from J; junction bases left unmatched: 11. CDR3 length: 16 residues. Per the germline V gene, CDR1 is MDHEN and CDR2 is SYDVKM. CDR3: CASSLRDRVLGSPLHF. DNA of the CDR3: TGTGCCAGCAGTCTCCGGGACAGGGTATTGGGTTCACCCCTCCACTTT.

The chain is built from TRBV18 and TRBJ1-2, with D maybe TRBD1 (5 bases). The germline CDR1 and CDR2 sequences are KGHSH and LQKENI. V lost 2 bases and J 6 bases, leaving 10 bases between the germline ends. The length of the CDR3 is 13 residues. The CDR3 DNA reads TGTGCCAGCTCACCAGGCCAGGGCCATGGCTACACCTTC. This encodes CASSPGQGHGYTF.

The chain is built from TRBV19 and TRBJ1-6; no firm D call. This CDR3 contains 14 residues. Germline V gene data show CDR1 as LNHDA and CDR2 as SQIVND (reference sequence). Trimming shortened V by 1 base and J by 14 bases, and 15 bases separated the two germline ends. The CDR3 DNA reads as TGTGCCAGTAGTATAGGAGGGTGGGTTTCTACCCTCCACTTT. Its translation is CASSIGGWVSTLHF.

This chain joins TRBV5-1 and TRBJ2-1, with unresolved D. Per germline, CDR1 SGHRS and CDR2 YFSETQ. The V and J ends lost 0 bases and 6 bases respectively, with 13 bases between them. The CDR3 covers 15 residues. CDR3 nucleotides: TGCGCCAGCAGCTTGGAACGAGTTGAAAGCAATGAGCAGTTCTTC. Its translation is CASSLERVESNEQFF.

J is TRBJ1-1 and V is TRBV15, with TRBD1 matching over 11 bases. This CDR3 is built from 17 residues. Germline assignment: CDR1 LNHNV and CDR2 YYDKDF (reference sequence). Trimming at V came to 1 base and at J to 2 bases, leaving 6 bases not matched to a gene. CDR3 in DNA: TGTGCCACCAGCAGAGCGGACAGGGGGCGAGGAAACACTGAAGCTTTCTTT. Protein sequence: CATSRADRGRGNTEAFF.

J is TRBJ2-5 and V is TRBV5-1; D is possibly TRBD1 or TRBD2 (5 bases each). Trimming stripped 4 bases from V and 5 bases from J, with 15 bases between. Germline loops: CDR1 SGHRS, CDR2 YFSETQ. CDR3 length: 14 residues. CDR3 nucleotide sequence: TGCGCCAGCAGCCTGGCCCCAGGGAGCGAGACCCAGTACTTC. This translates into CASSLAPGSETQYF.

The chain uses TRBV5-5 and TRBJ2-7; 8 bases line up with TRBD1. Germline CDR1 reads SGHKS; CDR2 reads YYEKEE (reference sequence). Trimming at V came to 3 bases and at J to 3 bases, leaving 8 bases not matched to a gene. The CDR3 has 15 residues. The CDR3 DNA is TGTGCCAGCAGCTCAGGAGACGGACAGGGCTACGAGCAGTACTTC. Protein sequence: CASSSGDGQGYEQYF.

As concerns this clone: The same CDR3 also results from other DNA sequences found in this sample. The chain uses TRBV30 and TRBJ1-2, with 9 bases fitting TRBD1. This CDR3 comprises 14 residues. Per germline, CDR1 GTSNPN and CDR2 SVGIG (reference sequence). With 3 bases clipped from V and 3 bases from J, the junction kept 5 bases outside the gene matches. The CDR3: CAWSPGQGDYGYTF. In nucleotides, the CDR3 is TGTGCCTGGAGCCCGGGACAGGGTGACTATGGCTACACCTTC.

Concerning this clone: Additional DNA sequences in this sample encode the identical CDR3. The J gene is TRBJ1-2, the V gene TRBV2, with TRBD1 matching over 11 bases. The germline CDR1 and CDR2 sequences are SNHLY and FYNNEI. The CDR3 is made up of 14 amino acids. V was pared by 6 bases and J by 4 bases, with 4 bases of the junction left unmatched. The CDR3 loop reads CASSTGTGGYGYTF. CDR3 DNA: TGTGCCAGCAGCACCGGGACAGGGGGCTATGGCTACACCTTC.

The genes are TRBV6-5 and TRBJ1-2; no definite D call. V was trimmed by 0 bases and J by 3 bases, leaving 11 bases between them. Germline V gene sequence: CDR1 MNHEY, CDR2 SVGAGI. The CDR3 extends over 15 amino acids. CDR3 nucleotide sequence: TGTGCCAGCAGTTACTCGGCAGGCGCGGACTATGGCTACACCTTC. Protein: CASSYSAGADYGYTF.